This T cell receptor (beta chain) was retrieved from a study of cytomegalovirus exposure and HLA in healthy donors. Overall study context: HLA-typed donors were the source of approximately 88 million unique TCRs held in an early data release. General study results and limits: Rarity held for most TCR sequences, but there were some public TCRs that occurred in many donors.

Details on this clone: Its antigen remains unidentified. Mismatch with germline at one junction end may stem from a read error.

Germline V lookup: CDR1 SSHAT, CDR2 FNYEAQ (reference sequence). The CDR3 runs to 15 residues. With 60 Vbeta and 13 Jbeta primers, the PCR was carried out. Sequencing used immunoSEQ multiplex PCR; TCRdb keeps in-frame clones, though not all of them. The table shows 160,000 or so clones, with about 80% occurring only once. Healthy donors of bone marrow made up the group. This receptor was obtained from a woman aged 40 to 50 in good health and CMV-seronegative. The specimen sequenced was PBMCs. The J gene is TRBJ2-5, the V gene TRBV7-7; D may be TRBD1 (6 bases). The CDR3 sequence: CASSFRGGDQETQYF. DNA for the CDR3: TGTGCTAGCAGTTTCAGGGGTGGGGATCAAGAGACCCAGTACTTC.